A single sample gave rise to the 10 T cell receptor beta chains below, sequenced in a study of glioma-infiltrating T cells after dendritic cell vaccination. Clones were read by immunoSEQ multiplex PCR, and TCRdb kept only the in-frame ones, dropping some. The sample holds approximately 22,000 clones; about four fifths are singletons and the top ten take about 34%. The sequences come from blood, collected before dendritic cell vaccination. These TCRs come from a human donor with glioblastoma.

V is TRBV7-8 and J is TRBJ2-1; perhaps TRBD1 as D (5 bases). The CDR3 spans 14 residues. CDR1 and CDR2 (germline): SGHVS, FQNEAQ. The V end lost 5 bases, the J end lost 6 bases, and 14 bases lay between the germline ends. CDR3 in DNA: TGTGCCAGCAGCGGTCAGGGAAAGGGCAATGAGCAGTTCTTC. Residues: CASSGQGKGNEQFF. The full variable domain, its missing parts supplied by reference TRBV7-8 and TRBJ2-1, is GAGVSQSPRYKVAKRGQDVALRCDPISGHVSLFWYQQALGQGPEFLTYFQNEAQLDKSGLPSDRFFAERPEGSVSTLKIQRTQQEDSAVYLCASSGQGKGNEQFFGPGTRLTVL.

The V call is TRBV29-1, the J call TRBJ1-2, with TRBD1 as a possible D gene (6 bases). Trimming removed 4 bases from V and 2 bases from J, with 8 bases in between. The CDR3 length is 12 residues. Per the germline V gene, CDR1 is SQVTM and CDR2 is ANQGSEA. CDR3 residues: CSVVGGNYGYTF. DNA for the CDR3: TGCAGCGTTGTTGGGGGCAACTATGGCTACACCTTC.

This chain links TRBV11-3 with TRBJ2-2; 10 bases line up with TRBD1. This CDR3 has 14 amino acids. J was trimmed by 9 bases and V by 7 bases; bases with no gene match: 8. Germline-derived CDR1 and CDR2 are SGHNT and YENEEA. The CDR3 nucleotides are TGTGCCAGCACCGACGGGACAGGGGATCGGGAGCTGTTTTTT. Residues: CASTDGTGDRELFF.

The chain combines TRBV6-1 with TRBJ2-7; 10 bases agree with TRBD2. This CDR3 is built from 15 residues. Germline CDR1 MNHNS, CDR2 SASEGT. With V trimmed by 6 bases and J by 6 bases, 11 bases remained unmatched. The CDR3 DNA reads as TGTGCCAGCAGCAAAAGTCTAGCGGGAGTGACCGAGCAGTACTTC. This codes for CASSKSLAGVTEQYF.

The chain employs TRBV6-6 and TRBJ2-2, with TRBD1 as a possible D gene (6 bases). V was clipped by 4 bases and J by 2 bases, with 14 bases between them. From germline, CDR1 is MNHNY and CDR2 SVGAGI (reference sequence). The CDR3 contains 16 residues. The CDR3 DNA follows: TGTGCCAGCAGTTCGACAGGAAGTTTCAACACCGGGGAGCTGTTTTTT. Translating it yields CASSSTGSFNTGELFF.

Written as DNA, the CDR3 is TGTGCCACCAGCAGATCGCAAGAGACCCAGTACTTC. Its translation: CATSRSQETQYF. The chain employs TRBV15 and TRBJ2-5; D uncertain. This CDR3 is built from 12 residues. Germline CDR1 and CDR2: LNHNV and YYDKDF (reference sequence). V gave up 2 bases and J gave up 2 bases, with 3 bases separating them.

V usage is TRBV11-3 and J usage is TRBJ2-3; the D is unclear. The germline V gene has CDR1 SGHNT and CDR2 YENEEA. The CDR3 is made up of 16 amino acids. Trimming removed 1 base from V and 0 bases from J, with 11 bases in between. CDR3 sequence reads: CASSLGRGTSTDTQYF. The DNA of the CDR3 is TGTGCCAGCAGCTTAGGGAGAGGTACAAGCACAGATACGCAGTATTTT.

This chain uses TRBV27 with TRBJ2-7; possible D gene TRBD1, 6 bases. Germline CDR1 is MNHEY and CDR2 is SMNVEV (reference sequence). V was pared by 6 bases and J by 2 bases, with 11 bases between. The CDR3 runs to 13 residues. CDR3 loop: CASRRQVAYEQYF. CDR3 DNA sequence: TGTGCCAGCAGAAGACAGGTGGCCTACGAGCAGTACTTC.

This sequence joins TRBV25-1 and TRBJ2-2; no reliable D call. This CDR3 has 13 amino acids. Germline CDR1 reads MGHDK; CDR2 reads SYGVNS. V lost 2 bases and J 4 bases, leaving 5 bases between the germline ends. The CDR3 bases are TGTGCCAGCAGTGAACGAGGCACCGGGGAGCTGTTTTTT. As protein: CASSERGTGELFF.

This clone was seen a handful of times. This chain links TRBV6-7 with TRBJ2-7, with TRBD2 as a possible D gene (5 bases). TRBV6-7 is filed as an ORF, its function uncertain. There are 15 residues in the CDR3. Trimming took off 5 bases at V and 5 bases at J, with 19 bases between the two ends. The CDR3, as DNA: TGTGCCAGCAGTGAATTAGTGGGAGAGGGTCACGAGCAGTACTTC. Its protein product is CASSELVGEGHEQYF.